These 32 T cell receptor beta chains were sequenced from one sample in a study of shared clonotypes between healthy human individuals (dated by TCRdb to the early 2020s). CD8 naive samples were CD45RO-negative cells positively selected for CCR7, giving a CD45RA+CCR7+ population that excluded TemRA cells. Library construction relied on the immunoSEQ multiplex PCR assay. TCRdb provides this immuneACCESS table in a form limited to in-frame rearrangements. Some clones are lacking; in checked studies, under half of them reflect an unresolved V gene, and why the rest are absent is not known. Here the sample has around 580,000 clones; 95% to 98% occur a single time. Of the sample, more than 0.3% falls within the top ten clones. Sequenced input: naive CD8+ T cells sorted from blood. The cell subset or site tag for this specimen amounts to: CD45RA+CCR7+. Receptors were obtained from a young man in good health.

This sequence joins TRBV9 and TRBJ2-3; D ambiguous. Germline V gives CDR1 SGDLS, CDR2 YYNGEE. V lost 5 bases, J lost 1 base, and 8 bases lay in between. The CDR3 is made up of 13 amino acids. The CDR3 sequence is CASSETRTDTQYF. In nucleotides, the CDR3 is TGTGCCAGCAGTGAGACCCGCACAGATACGCAGTATTTT.

This clone was recorded only once. The chain is built from TRBV27 and TRBJ1-3; maybe TRBD1 (6 bases). Germline V gene data show CDR1 as MNHEY and CDR2 as SMNVEV (reference sequence). V was shortened by 3 bases and J by 3 bases, with 15 bases between the two germline ends. The CDR3 is 16 amino acids. CDR3 sequence: CASSLNIGQLGNTIYF. DNA for the CDR3: TGTGCCAGCAGTTTGAATATCGGACAGCTTGGAAACACCATATATTTT.

This chain uses TRBV6-5 with TRBJ2-1; 7 positions agree with TRBD1. The V and J ends lost 6 bases and 2 bases, in that order; junction bases with no gene match: 1. Germline V gives CDR1 MNHEY, CDR2 SVGAGI. This CDR3 has 13 amino acids. CDR3 sequence reads: CASSDRAYNEQFF. As DNA, the CDR3 is TGTGCCAGCAGCGACAGGGCCTACAATGAGCAGTTCTTC.

The chain combines TRBV7-3 with TRBJ2-3; either TRBD1 or TRBD2 may supply D (6 bases each). V lost 5 bases and J lost 5, with 23 bases in between. The CDR3 extends over 17 amino acids. From germline, CDR1 is SGHTA and CDR2 FQGTGA. CDR3 nucleotide sequence: TGTGCCAGCAGCCTAGGCGTCGGGGGCCGGTTTGGAGATACGCAGTATTTT. Translation gives CASSLGVGGRFGDTQYF.

The V call is TRBV10-1, the J call TRBJ1-3, with D perhaps matching TRBD1 (5 bases). Trimming took 5 bases from V and 0 from J, leaving 11 bases between them. Germline-derived CDR1 and CDR2 are WNHNN and SYGVQD (reference sequence). This CDR3 contains 15 residues. CDR3 bases: TGCGCCAGCAGTCCCGACAGAAGCTCTGGAAACACCATATATTTT. This sequence encodes CASSPDRSSGNTIYF.

The chain carries TRBV15 and TRBJ1-5; D gene uncertain. The germline CDR1 and CDR2 sequences are LNHNV and YYDKDF (reference sequence). Deletions cut 1 base from V and 9 bases from J, with 16 bases between. There are 15 residues in the CDR3. DNA of the CDR3: TGTGCCACCAGCAGAGTGGAGGACTCGTTCAGGCCCCAGCATTTT. Its protein product is CATSRVEDSFRPQHF.

This chain joins TRBV23-1 and TRBJ2-7; the D gene is possibly TRBD2 (5 bases). Being an ORF, TRBV23-1 has a function that is uncertain. The ends were cut back, 4 bases at V and 2 bases at J, with 21 bases in the middle. The CDR3 extends over 17 amino acids. The CDR3 here is CASSRRTSGSTAYEQYF. CDR3 nucleotide sequence: TGCGCCAGCAGTCGCCGAACAAGCGGTTCGACCGCCTACGAGCAGTACTTC.

This chain uses TRBV25-1 with TRBJ1-2; no reliable D call. The CDR3 covers 16 residues. Germline V CDR1 and CDR2: MGHDK, SYGVNS. Trimming took off 2 bases at V and 4 bases at J, with 17 bases between the two ends. This CDR3 reads CASSERIEEGTYGYTF. The CDR3 region has the DNA TGTGCCAGCAGTGAACGAATCGAAGAAGGAACCTATGGCTACACCTTC.

This clone was seen a single time. The V call is TRBV27, the J call TRBJ2-2, with TRBD2 identical over 9 bases. This CDR3 spans 15 amino acids. Germline V gene lookup returns CDR1 MNHEY and CDR2 SMNVEV (reference sequence). V trimming: 6 bases; J trimming: 4 bases; junction bases outside the gene matches: 6. This CDR3 reads CASSFVAGVTGELFF. The DNA for the CDR3 is TGTGCCAGCAGCTTTGTAGCGGGAGTCACCGGGGAGCTGTTTTTT.

The chain is built from TRBV6-1 and TRBJ1-5, with D possibly matching TRBD1 (5 bases). Trimming shortened V by 2 bases and J by 6 bases, and 14 bases separated the two germline ends. The CDR3 has 15 amino acids. CDR1 and CDR2 (germline): MNHNS, SASEGT. CDR3 in amino acids: CASSERGAGGQPQHF. The CDR3 DNA follows: TGTGCCAGCAGTGAAAGGGGAGCCGGCGGTCAGCCCCAGCATTTT.

The chain joins TRBV9 to TRBJ2-1; 7 bases agree with TRBD1. J lost 4 bases, V lost 0 bases, and 4 bases had no gene match. Germline assignment: CDR1 SGDLS and CDR2 YYNGEE. CDR3 length: 15 residues. The CDR3 is CASSVGGTEYNEQFF. The DNA of the CDR3 is TGTGCCAGCAGCGTAGGGGGGACAGAGTACAATGAGCAGTTCTTC.

This clone appeared a single time. This chain joins TRBV6-5 and TRBJ2-7, with 9 bases lining up with TRBD1. Looked up from germline, CDR1 is MNHEY and CDR2 is SVGAGI. The CDR3 spans 15 residues. V was clipped by 4 bases and J by 2 bases; unmatched bases: 6. The CDR3 nucleotides are TGTGCCAGCAGTTCCGGGACAGGGTTAGCCTACGAGCAGTACTTC. Protein product: CASSSGTGLAYEQYF.

The rearrangement uses TRBV7-9 and TRBJ1-1; TRBD1 aligns across 8 bases. The V gene end was trimmed by 4 bases and the J gene end by 1 base; junction bases not matched to a gene: 5. The CDR3 runs to 15 residues. The germline V gene encodes CDR1 SEHNR and CDR2 FQNEAQ (reference sequence). The CDR3 DNA follows: TGTGCCAGCAGCTCGCGGACAGGGCGGAACACTGAAGCTTTCTTT. Translated: CASSSRTGRNTEAFF.

Only one count was recorded for this clone. The chain couples TRBV18 to TRBJ2-2, with D maybe TRBD2 (5 bases). In germline, CDR1 is KGHSH, CDR2 LQKENI. V was shortened by 1 base and J by 4 bases, with 7 bases between the two germline ends. This CDR3 spans 14 amino acids. The CDR3 DNA follows: TGTGCCAGCTCACCACTGGGGAGCACCGGGGAGCTGTTTTTT. Translation: CASSPLGSTGELFF.

The chain is built from TRBV7-3 and TRBJ2-7; 13 positions match TRBD2. This CDR3 is built from 15 residues. Germline CDR1 reads SGHTA; CDR2 reads FQGTGA. With 2 bases clipped from V and 7 bases from J, the junction kept 5 bases outside the gene matches. Written as DNA, the CDR3 is TGTGCCAGCAGCTTAGGACTAGCGGGAGTATATGAGCAGTACTTC. Translated, it gives CASSLGLAGVYEQYF.

Concerning this clone itself: A junction boundary mismatches the germline segment, possibly from a read error. J is TRBJ2-7 and V is TRBV7-7; 9 nucleotides align to TRBD1. The CDR3 spans 15 residues. Germline V CDR1 and CDR2: SSHAT, FNYEAQ (reference sequence). The CDR3 here is CASSLGQGLAYEQYF. The CDR3 region has the DNA TGTGCTAGCAGCCTGGGACAGGGTTTAGCCTACGAGCAGTACTTC.

J is TRBJ2-7 and V is TRBV11-2; no clear D gene. V lost 3 bases and J lost 0, with 15 bases in between. Germline lookup yields CDR1 SGHAT and CDR2 FQNNGV. The CDR3 consists of 16 residues. The CDR3 region has the DNA TGTGCCAGCAGCTTTTCTCGCTATCCGGCCTCCTACGAGCAGTACTTC. This gives the protein CASSFSRYPASYEQYF.

The chain links TRBV7-9 to TRBJ2-1; 12 nucleotides agree with TRBD2. This CDR3 comprises 17 residues. Germline values: CDR1 SEHNR, CDR2 FQNEAQ (reference sequence). With V trimmed by 5 bases and J by 2 bases, 7 bases remained unmatched. The CDR3 DNA sequence: TGTGCCAGCAGCCCCCGACTAGCGGGAGACACCTACAATGAGCAGTTCTTC. This translates into CASSPRLAGDTYNEQFF.

The chain combines TRBV29-1 with TRBJ2-7; the match to TRBD1 covers 10 bases. The V segment lost 4 bases and the J segment 5 bases; nucleotides outside the gene matches: 5. The CDR3 has 13 amino acids. Germline V lookup: CDR1 SQVTM, CDR2 ANQGSEA. The CDR3 nucleotides read TGCAGCGTTGGGGGGACAGGGGCCGACGAGCAGTACTTC. Translating gives CSVGGTGADEQYF.

The chain carries TRBV11-2 and TRBJ2-3; D ambiguous. The CDR3 runs 16 residues. Germline CDR1 SGHAT, CDR2 FQNNGV. V was clipped by 3 bases and J by 2 bases, with 15 bases between them. The DNA for the CDR3 is TGTGCCAGCAGCTTTAGCCCCGTGAGCCCCACAGATACGCAGTATTTT. This gives the protein CASSFSPVSPTDTQYF.

The chain employs TRBV27 and TRBJ2-1; no firm D call. Germline CDR1 MNHEY, CDR2 SMNVEV (reference sequence). The V end lost 4 bases, the J end lost 3 bases, and 4 bases lay between the germline ends. This CDR3 contains 12 residues. CDR3 sequence reads: CASSSFYNEQFF. CDR3 coding DNA: TGTGCCAGCAGTTCTTTCTACAATGAGCAGTTCTTC.

This rearrangement joins TRBV6-5 to TRBJ1-5; D ambiguous. The CDR3 length is 13 residues. Germline CDR1 and CDR2: MNHEY and SVGAGI. V was pared by 6 bases and J by 5 bases, with 11 bases between. CDR3 amino acids: CASRPGPYQPQHF. The CDR3 nucleotides read TGTGCCAGCAGGCCCGGGCCCTATCAGCCCCAGCATTTT.

The J gene is TRBJ2-2, the V gene TRBV15; 12 nucleotides match TRBD2. V shed 4 bases, J shed 6 bases, and the junction held 3 bases outside the gene matches. In germline, CDR1 is LNHNV, CDR2 YYDKDF (reference sequence). CDR3 length: 15 residues. The CDR3 is CATSKGLAGSGELFF. CDR3 DNA: TGTGCCACCAGCAAAGGACTAGCGGGATCCGGGGAGCTGTTTTTT.

CDR3 sequence (DNA): TGCGCCAGCAGCTCTATTGGGACTAGCGGTTGGGACAATGAGCAGTTCTTC. It specifies CASSSIGTSGWDNEQFF. The chain carries TRBV5-1 and TRBJ2-1; 11 positions match TRBD2. The CDR3 has 17 residues. CDR1 is SGHRS and CDR2 is YFSETQ in the germline V gene. V shed 3 bases and J 5 bases; nucleotides not matched to a gene: 10.

Notes on this clone: One end of the junction does not line up with germline, which may come from a read error. The genes are TRBV7-3 and TRBJ2-7; possibly TRBD2 for D (6 bases). This CDR3 is 15 amino acids long. Germline V lookup: CDR1 SGHTA, CDR2 FQGTGA. CDR3 coding DNA: TGTGCCAGCAGCCCAAGGGGCGGGATGGACGGAACTCTCCACTTC. This encodes CASSPRGGMDGTLHF.

This chain uses TRBV7-6 with TRBJ2-6; D gene unclear. Trimming removed 5 bases from V and 4 bases from J, with 6 bases in between. The germline gives CDR1 SGHVS, CDR2 FNYEAQ. CDR3 length: 13 amino acids. CDR3: CASSGRGANVLTF. The CDR3 DNA follows: TGTGCCAGCAGCGGACGAGGGGCCAACGTCCTGACTTTC.

The V gene is TRBV29-1, the J gene TRBJ2-7; D remains ambiguous. V gave up 5 bases and J gave up 5 bases, with 22 bases separating them. Germline V gives CDR1 SQVTM, CDR2 ANQGSEA. The length of the CDR3 is 15 residues. The CDR3 is CSVSSHGLPMDEQYF. CDR3 coding DNA: TGCAGCGTTTCCTCCCATGGCCTCCCGATGGACGAGCAGTACTTC.

This chain connects TRBV27 to TRBJ2-1; TRBD1 is a possible D gene (5 bases). Trimming shortened V by 8 bases and J by 9 bases, and 11 bases separated the two germline ends. CDR1 and CDR2 from the germline V gene are MNHEY and SMNVEV (reference sequence). This CDR3 has 11 residues. CDR3 region: CASWGVREQFF. CDR3 DNA: TGTGCCAGCTGGGGCGTCCGTGAGCAGTTCTTC.

Here the CDR3 reads CASSELQGDQETQYF. The CDR3 DNA reads as TGCGCCAGCAGCGAGCTACAGGGGGACCAAGAGACCCAGTACTTC. V usage is TRBV5-1 and J usage is TRBJ2-5; 8 nucleotides match TRBD1. From germline, CDR1 is SGHRS and CDR2 YFSETQ. The CDR3 sequence is 15 residues long. Trimming removed 4 bases from V and 0 bases from J; junction bases left unmatched: 5.

This CDR3 reads CASNQLGSMIVEAFF. For the CDR3, the DNA is TGTGCCAGCAACCAATTGGGGTCTATGATCGTTGAAGCTTTCTTT. The chain carries TRBV7-9 and TRBJ1-1; unclear D gene. Looked up from germline, CDR1 is SEHNR and CDR2 is FQNEAQ (reference sequence). The CDR3 has 15 amino acids. Trimming stripped 7 bases from V and 7 bases from J, with 22 bases between.

CDR3 in DNA: TGTGCCAGCAGTTTCTTTCCGACTAGCGGGAGCAATGAGCAGTTCTTC. Its protein is CASSFFPTSGSNEQFF. This chain connects TRBV27 to TRBJ2-1, with 12 nucleotides matching TRBD2. Germline V gene lookup returns CDR1 MNHEY and CDR2 SMNVEV (reference sequence). The CDR3 extends over 16 amino acids. The J segment lost 6 bases and the V segment lost 3 bases, leaving 6 bases of the junction unmatched.

The chain joins TRBV23-1 to TRBJ1-5; 8 nucleotides align to TRBD1. TRBV23-1 is sorted into the ORF group, with uncertain function. The trim removed 8 bases at V and 4 bases at J, leaving 13 bases unmatched. The CDR3 sequence is 16 residues long. The CDR3 region is CASPQGGAPKNQPQHF. In DNA, the CDR3 is TGCGCCAGCCCACAGGGGGGGGCACCTAAAAATCAGCCCCAGCATTTT.